The 7 T cell receptor beta chains below all came from one sample that was sequenced in a study of regulatory T cells in long-lasting Graves disease. The authors built TCR beta libraries using iRepertoire HTBI primers and Arm-PCR of CDR3 regions. MiXCR was run by TCRdb on the multiplex PCR reads, yielding one entry per CDR3 protein. Of around 250,000 distinct CDR3 sequences in the sample, around 20% were seen once. The time point was: newly diagnosed GD, antithyroid drugs for less than 3 months. There was RNA extracted from PBMCs, and the TCR library was made from it. The starting material was peripheral blood mononuclear cells (PBMCs), obtained at new diagnosis, from a patient treated with antithyroid drugs. Source of these receptors: a female donor with Graves disease.

Ten or more counts support this clonotype. This rearrangement joins TRBV27 to TRBJ2-3; D is unresolved. Trimming cost V 2 bases and J 0 bases, with 24 bases left between them. Germline V gene lookup returns CDR1 MNHEY and CDR2 SMNVEV (reference sequence). This CDR3 region has 20 residues. CDR3 amino acids: CASSLRLGTPVAKSTDTQYF. CDR3 sequence (DNA): TGTGCCAGCAGTTTAAGGCTCGGAACACCCGTGGCGAAGAGCACAGATACGCAGTATTTT.

In this sample, this clonotype turned up many times. The J gene is TRBJ2-1, the V gene TRBV6-2 or TRBV6-3; no clear D. Germline V gene sequence: CDR1 MNHEY, CDR2 SVGEGT. The CDR3 loop spans 13 amino acids. V was cut by 2 bases and J by 0 bases, with 2 bases left in between. In nucleotides, the CDR3 is TGTGCCAGCAGTTACCACTCCTACAATGAGCAGTTCTTC. It translates to CASSYHSYNEQFF.

This clonotype has ten or more counts. CDR3 sequence: CASSDTSGRPGDTQYF. For the CDR3, the DNA is TGTGCCAGCAGCGATACTAGCGGGAGGCCGGGAGATACGCAGTATTTT. V and J are TRBV12-3 or TRBV12-4 and TRBJ2-3, with 12 nucleotides matching TRBD2. V lost 6 bases and J lost 5; bases outside the gene matches: 9. The CDR3 is 16 residues long.

A few counts support this clonotype. The rearrangement links TRBV14 to TRBJ1-4; no clear D. Between the trimmed V and J ends, which lost 2 bases and 4 bases, there was a span of 8 bases. The CDR3 runs to 14 residues. CDR1 is SGHDN, CDR2 FVKESK, per germline. CDR3 region: CASSQSFSNEKLFF. The CDR3 region has the DNA TGTGCCAGCAGCCAATCCTTCAGTAATGAAAAACTGTTTTTT.

On this clonotype: This may be a read error: a much more frequent sequence differs by one nucleotide. The V call is TRBV29-1, the J call TRBJ2-1, with 11 nucleotides matching TRBD1. Germline lookup yields CDR1 SQVTM and CDR2 ANQGSEA. The junction had 9 bases not matched to a gene; V was cut back by 8 bases and J by 6 bases. The length of the CDR3 is 14 residues. CDR3 bases: TGCAGCTTCTGCCGGGACAGGGGGGGCAATGAGCAGTTCTTC. This codes for CSFCRDRGGNEQFF.

This clonotype occurred many times. The chain combines TRBV27 with TRBJ2-5, with 8 nucleotides matching TRBD1. Germline assignment: CDR1 MNHEY and CDR2 SMNVEV (reference sequence). The length of the CDR3 is 14 residues. V dropped 6 bases and J dropped 2; count of bases not matched to a gene: 5. This CDR3 reads CASSGQGIQETQYF. In DNA form, the CDR3 reads TGTGCCAGCAGCGGACAGGGAATACAAGAGACCCAGTACTTC.

There are many counts of this clonotype. This rearrangement joins TRBV27 to TRBJ1-1; perhaps TRBD1 as D (6 bases). The V gene's germline CDR1 is MNHEY and CDR2 SMNVEV (reference sequence). CDR3 length: 14 residues. V gave up 6 bases and J gave up 6 bases, with 17 bases separating them. The CDR3 bases are TGTGCCAGCAGCACCAGACAGGAGATACCTGAAGCTTTCTTT. The encoded protein is CASSTRQEIPEAFF.